This entry features one TCR beta chain sequence. What it recognizes is unknown. V lost 6 bases and J lost 2, with 16 bases in between. The CDR3 spans 15 residues. Germline loops: CDR1 SNHLY, CDR2 FYNNEI. This sample was taken from a study of T-cell memory formation after mild COVID-19. The study's findings and limits: A subset of responding clones appeared in pre-infection memory, suggesting cross-reactive memory joined. Confirmation of SARS-CoV-2 specificity was lacking for second-wave clones peaking day 37.

TCRdb processed the 5' RACE reads anew with MiXCR; each CDR3 protein has one entry. The sample lists approximately 570,000 distinct CDR3 sequences; 18% were seen once. The specimen sequenced was PBMCs or a T cell subset sorted from them (not recorded which). This TCR was sampled from an adult woman who had mild COVID-19 (a few samples of this study predate the infection). Cell type and time point are not known. The chain recombines TRBV2 with TRBJ2-5; no definite D call. CDR3 sequence: CASRARELQQETQYF. In nucleotides, the CDR3 is TGTGCCAGCAGGGCCCGCGAACTCCAACAAGAGACCCAGTACTTC.